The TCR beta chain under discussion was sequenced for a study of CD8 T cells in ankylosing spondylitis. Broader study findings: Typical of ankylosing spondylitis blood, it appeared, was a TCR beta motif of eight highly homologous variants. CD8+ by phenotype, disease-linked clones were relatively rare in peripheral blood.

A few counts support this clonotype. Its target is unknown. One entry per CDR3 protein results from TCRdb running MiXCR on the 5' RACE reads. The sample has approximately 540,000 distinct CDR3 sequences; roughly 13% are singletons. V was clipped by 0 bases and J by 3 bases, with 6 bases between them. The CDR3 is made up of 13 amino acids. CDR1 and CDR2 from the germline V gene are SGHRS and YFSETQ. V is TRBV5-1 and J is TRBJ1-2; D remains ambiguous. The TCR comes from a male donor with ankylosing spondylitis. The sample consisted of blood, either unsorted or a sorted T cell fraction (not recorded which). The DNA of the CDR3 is TGCGCCAGCAGCTTGGAGTGGGACTATGGCTACACCTTC. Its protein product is CASSLEWDYGYTF.